The 29 T cell receptor beta chains listed next were all sequenced from one sample in a study of regulatory T cells in long-lasting Graves disease. CDR3-region Arm-PCR and iRepertoire HTBI primers produced the TCR beta libraries. TCRdb re-called the multiplex PCR reads through MiXCR, storing one row per CDR3 protein. Among under 350,000 distinct CDR3 sequences listed, 20% to 25% were seen once. Time point denoted: persistent/refractory GD, antithyroid drugs over 5 years with positive TRAb. Scientists built the TCR library using RNA that was extracted from PBMCs. The starting material was peripheral blood mononuclear cells (PBMCs), obtained when the disease was refractory, from a patient treated with antithyroid drugs. Receptors originate from a female donor with Graves disease.

This clonotype was counted at least ten times. The gene calls are TRBV11-1 and TRBJ2-5; TRBD2 might be the D (5 bases). Germline loops: CDR1 SGHAT, CDR2 FQDESV (reference sequence). This CDR3 contains 15 residues. With 0 bases removed from V and 0 bases from J, the gap between germline ends came to 8 bases. This CDR3 is CASSLALTNQETQYF. The CDR3 DNA is TGTGCCAGCAGCTTAGCGCTGACTAACCAAGAGACCCAGTACTTC.

The V gene is TRBV6-2 or TRBV6-3, the J gene TRBJ2-7; D might be TRBD1 (6 bases). CDR3 length equals 14 residues. Germline values: CDR1 MNHEY, CDR2 SVGEGT. Trimming removed 0 bases from V and 4 bases from J, with 10 bases in between. CDR3: CASSYSRGTYEQYF. The DNA for the CDR3 is TGTGCCAGCAGTTACTCTCGTGGGACATACGAGCAGTACTTC.

This chain joins TRBV20-1 and TRBJ2-7; 8 positions agree with TRBD1. The germline gives CDR1 DFQATT, CDR2 SNEGSKA (reference sequence). This CDR3 has 15 residues. After removal of 2 bases from V and 6 bases from J, the junction contained 12 bases not matched to a gene. CDR3 sequence reads: CSARNFGTGGAEQYF. CDR3 nucleotide sequence: TGCAGTGCTAGAAATTTCGGGACAGGCGGTGCCGAGCAGTACTTC.

At least ten counts were recorded for this clonotype. The rearrangement joins TRBV28 to TRBJ2-7, with D possibly being TRBD2 (7 bases). Per germline, CDR1 MDHEN and CDR2 SYDVKM. V lost 7 bases to trimming and J lost 2 bases, with 15 bases between them. The CDR3 has 14 residues. The CDR3 reads CASIPRGGAYEQYF. The CDR3 DNA reads as TGTGCCAGCATCCCGAGGGGGGGGGCCTACGAGCAGTACTTC.

This clonotype was counted at least ten times. The genes are TRBV28 and TRBJ2-2; 8 bases agree with TRBD1. Germline CDR1 reads MDHEN; CDR2 reads SYDVKM. J lost 7 bases, V lost 7 bases, and 11 bases had no gene match. The CDR3 runs 15 residues. CDR3 protein: CASNRGDRRNGELFF. CDR3 DNA sequence: TGTGCCAGCAATAGAGGGGACAGGCGAAACGGGGAGCTGTTTTTT.

In this sample, this clonotype turned up many times. J is TRBJ2-7 and V is TRBV11-2; D ambiguous. Trimming cost V 1 base and J 3 bases, with 10 bases left between them. CDR3 length: 14 amino acids. Germline V CDR1 and CDR2: SGHAT, FQNNGV. This CDR3 reads CASSLVVQSYEQYF. The CDR3 DNA sequence: TGTGCCAGCAGCTTAGTAGTACAGAGCTACGAGCAGTACTTC. Full variable domain (remainder filled in from reference TRBV11-2 and TRBJ2-7): EAGVAQSPRYKIIEKRQSVAFWCNPISGHATLYWYQQILGQGPKLLIQFQNNGVVDDSQLPKDRFSAERLKGVDSTLKIQPAKLEDSAVYLCASSLVVQSYEQYFGPGTRLTVT.

This chain links TRBV2 with TRBJ2-3; D remains unclear. V was pared by 7 bases and J by 4 bases, with 6 bases between. Germline V gene data show CDR1 as SNHLY and CDR2 as FYNNEI. The CDR3 is 11 amino acids. DNA of the CDR3: TGTGCCAGCACCAGATCAGATACGCAGTATTTT. Translation: CASTRSDTQYF.

This clonotype was counted between two and nine times. The gene calls are TRBV7-6 and TRBJ1-1, with TRBD1 as a possible D gene (6 bases). V dropped 8 bases and J dropped 0 bases, with 16 bases sitting between them. The CDR3 loop spans 15 amino acids. The germline CDR1 and CDR2 sequences are SGHVS and FNYEAQ. CDR3 protein: CASGSKQGLNTEAFF. In DNA, the CDR3 is TGTGCCAGCGGCTCAAAACAGGGACTGAACACTGAAGCTTTCTTT.

There are many counts of this clonotype. The chain couples TRBV7-2 to TRBJ2-7; D not certain. The CDR3 has 14 residues. V lost 6 bases, J lost 0 bases, and 12 bases lay in between. Germline values: CDR1 SGHTA, CDR2 FQGNSA. CDR3 residues: CASSLDWSSYEQYF. CDR3 DNA sequence: TGTGCCAGCAGTCTCGACTGGAGCTCCTACGAGCAGTACTTC.

This clonotype was counted only a few times. V usage is TRBV5-4 and J usage is TRBJ2-2; D unclear. CDR1 is SGHNT and CDR2 is YYREEE in the germline V gene (reference sequence). This CDR3 is 13 amino acids long. V lost 5 bases, J lost 1 base, and 6 bases lay in between. CDR3 sequence: CASSKVNTGELFF. The CDR3 coding sequence is TGTGCCAGCAGTAAAGTGAACACCGGGGAGCTGTTTTTT.

V usage is TRBV20-1 and J usage is TRBJ2-7; D unclear. The CDR3 consists of 14 residues. The V gene lost 0 bases and the J gene lost 0 bases, with 9 bases spanning the gap. Germline lookup yields CDR1 DFQATT and CDR2 SNEGSKA (reference sequence). CDR3 nucleotides: TGCAGTGCTAGAGAGGAGTTCCCCTCCTACGAGCAGTACTTC. Translation gives CSAREEFPSYEQYF.

J is TRBJ2-7 and V is TRBV20-1; either TRBD1 or TRBD2 may fit D (5 bases each). Trimming pared 2 bases from V and 2 bases from J, leaving 7 bases between. The CDR3 is made up of 12 amino acids. Germline-derived CDR1 and CDR2 are DFQATT and SNEGSKA (reference sequence). The CDR3 nucleotides read TGCAGTGCTAGACGGGGACCCTACGAGCAGTACTTC. This translates into CSARRGPYEQYF.

The rearrangement links TRBV10-1 to TRBJ1-4; no clear D gene. V lost 4 bases, J lost 7 bases, and 10 bases lay in between. Per germline, CDR1 WNHNN and CDR2 SYGVQD (reference sequence). The CDR3 is 13 amino acids. The CDR3 bases are TGCGCCAGCAGTGCCTTAATTGGTGAAAAACTGTTTTTT. It is translated as CASSALIGEKLFF.

The table lists this clonotype with a few counts. The chain couples TRBV27 to TRBJ1-6; the D is unclear. The V and J ends lost 5 bases and 5 bases respectively, with 7 bases between them. This CDR3 has 13 residues. The germline CDR1 and CDR2 sequences are MNHEY and SMNVEV (reference sequence). This chain's CDR3 is CASSRANNSPLHF. CDR3 in DNA: TGTGCCAGCAGTAGGGCTAATAATTCACCCCTCCACTTT.

In the case of this clonotype: A much larger clonotype is one base distant, so this may be a read error. The chain combines TRBV28 with TRBJ2-1; 9 bases map to TRBD2. The germline gives CDR1 MDHEN, CDR2 SYDVKM. The CDR3 extends over 15 amino acids. The DNA for the CDR3 is TGTGCCAGCAGTTTTCTAGCGGGGATTCAAGAGACCCAGTGCTTC. Amino acids: CASSFLAGIQETQCF.

This clonotype was observed a handful of times. This chain uses TRBV10-3 with TRBJ1-5; D perhaps matches TRBD1 (6 bases). This CDR3 contains 13 residues. Germline V gene sequence: CDR1 ENHRY, CDR2 SYGVKD. V shed 9 bases and J shed 3 bases, with 12 bases lying between them. Written as DNA, the CDR3 is TGTGCCATAGCAGGGGCCGACAATCAGCCCCAGCATTTT. It encodes CAIAGADNQPQHF.

The table lists this clonotype with a few counts. The chain joins TRBV9 to TRBJ2-2; D unresolved. Looked up from germline, CDR1 is SGDLS and CDR2 is YYNGEE. The CDR3 runs to 12 residues. The germline V and J ends were trimmed by 0 bases and 7 bases, with 4 bases remaining between them. As DNA, the CDR3 is TGTGCCAGCAGCGTAGGGAGCGGGGAGCTGTTTTTT. Its protein product is CASSVGSGELFF.

This clonotype was counted only a few times. The rearrangement joins TRBV27 to TRBJ1-1; D may be TRBD1 (5 bases). CDR3 length equals 12 residues. Germline assignment: CDR1 MNHEY and CDR2 SMNVEV (reference sequence). The germline V and J ends were trimmed by 7 bases and 5 bases, with 11 bases remaining between them. The CDR3 loop reads CASTSWGTEAFF. The CDR3 coding sequence is TGTGCCAGCACCAGTTGGGGGACTGAAGCTTTCTTT.

V and J are TRBV2 and TRBJ1-3; no definite D call. The V gene lost 3 bases and the J gene lost 7 bases, with 10 bases spanning the gap. CDR1 is SNHLY and CDR2 is FYNNEI in the germline V gene. The CDR3 totals 13 residues. CDR3 DNA: TGTGCCAGCAGTGACCCGGGGATGAACACCATATATTTT. Its translation: CASSDPGMNTIYF.

This clonotype was seen repeatedly, ten times or more. V and J are TRBV28 and TRBJ2-7; D gene uncertain. Germline assignment: CDR1 MDHEN and CDR2 SYDVKM. Trimming left V 8 bases short and J 3 bases short, with 11 bases between. The CDR3 has 12 amino acids. In nucleotides, the CDR3 is TGTGCCAGCTCATCGACGGACTACGAGCAGTACTTC. Residues: CASSSTDYEQYF.

This clonotype was seen at least ten times. V gene TRBV5-6 combines with J gene TRBJ1-2; TRBD1 matches at 7 bases. The CDR3 has 14 residues. Germline lookup yields CDR1 SGHDT and CDR2 YYEEEE. V dropped 4 bases and J dropped 4; count of bases not matched to a gene: 7. In nucleotides, the CDR3 is TGTGCCAGCAGCCCGGGACAGATGGGCTATGGCTACACCTTC. This codes for CASSPGQMGYGYTF.

This chain links TRBV18 with TRBJ2-2; 13 positions match TRBD2. CDR3 size: 18 residues. V shed 3 bases, J shed 4 bases, and the junction held 8 bases outside the gene matches. The germline V gene encodes CDR1 KGHSH and CDR2 LQKENI. The CDR3 spells CASSPLSGLAGATGELFF. DNA for the CDR3: TGTGCCAGCTCACCTCTCTCAGGACTAGCGGGGGCCACCGGGGAGCTGTTTTTT.

This clonotype was seen only a few times. This chain connects TRBV4-1 to TRBJ2-7; no definite D call. The V gene lost 2 bases and the J gene lost 6 bases, with 8 bases spanning the gap. The CDR3 has 12 residues. Germline values: CDR1 MGHRA, CDR2 YSYEKL. The CDR3 loop reads CASSQIRSEQYF. In DNA, the CDR3 is TGCGCCAGCAGCCAAATAAGGTCCGAGCAGTACTTC.

This clonotype was detected ten times or more. V usage is TRBV5-1 and J usage is TRBJ1-1; D may be TRBD1 (5 bases). From germline, CDR1 is SGHRS and CDR2 YFSETQ. Trimming stripped 0 bases from V and 3 bases from J, with 9 bases between. The CDR3 covers 14 residues. The CDR3 is CASSLVMGDTEAFF. CDR3 nucleotides: TGCGCCAGCAGCTTGGTCATGGGGGACACTGAAGCTTTCTTT. Full variable domain (missing parts from reference TRBV5-1 and TRBJ1-1): KAGVTQTPRYLIKTRGQQVTLSCSPISGHRSVSWYQQTPGQGLQFLFEYFSETQRNKGNFPGRFSGRQFSNSRSEMNVSTLELGDSALYLCASSLVMGDTEAFFGQGTRLTVV.

The chain carries TRBV7-9 and TRBJ2-4; D not resolved. There are 14 residues in the CDR3. Trimming shortened V by 3 bases and J by 0 bases, and 6 bases separated the two germline ends. The germline gives CDR1 SEHNR, CDR2 FQNEAQ (reference sequence). In DNA, the CDR3 is TGTGCCAGCAGCTTCCCATTAGCCAAAAACATTCAGTACTTC. This codes for CASSFPLAKNIQYF.

This clonotype was counted only a few times. A read error is possible here, since a much larger clone lies one base away. The DNA for the CDR3 is TGTACCAGCAGCCTACAGGGGGGGAACACTGAAGCTTTCTTT. It codes for CTSSLQGGNTEAFF. The chain joins TRBV7-2 to TRBJ1-1; 8 bases align to TRBD1. CDR1 and CDR2 (germline): SGHTA, FQGNSA. The V gene end was trimmed by 5 bases and the J gene end by 1 base; junction bases not matched to a gene: 3. CDR3 length equals 14 residues.

The chain links TRBV4-1 to TRBJ2-7, with D unresolved. CDR3 length: 15 amino acids. The germline V gene encodes CDR1 MGHRA and CDR2 YSYEKL. V gave up 5 bases and J gave up 0 bases, with 14 bases separating them. The CDR3 reads CASSDYAQSSYEQYF. The CDR3 coding sequence is TGCGCCAGCAGCGATTACGCACAGAGCTCCTACGAGCAGTACTTC.

The chain combines TRBV5-4 with TRBJ1-2; tentative D call: TRBD1 (5 bases). From germline, CDR1 is SGHNT and CDR2 YYREEE (reference sequence). The CDR3 sequence is 15 residues long. V was trimmed by 4 bases and J by 1 base, leaving 14 bases between them. This CDR3 is CASSGGTGYNYGYTF. DNA of the CDR3: TGTGCCAGCAGCGGCGGGACCGGCTATAACTATGGCTACACCTTC.

The chain joins TRBV29-1 to TRBJ2-5, with D tentatively TRBD2 (5 bases). This CDR3 is built from 12 residues. Germline V CDR1 and CDR2: SQVTM, ANQGSEA. As DNA, the CDR3 is TGCAGTGGAAGGGAGTACCAAGAGACCCAGTACTTC. It specifies CSGREYQETQYF. Full variable domain (remainder filled in from reference TRBV29-1 and TRBJ2-5): SAVISQKPSRDICQRGTSLTIQCQVDSQVTMMFWYRQQPGQSLTLIATANQGSEATYESGFVIDKFPISRPNLTFSTLTVSNMSPEDSSIYLCSGREYQETQYFGPGTRLLVL.